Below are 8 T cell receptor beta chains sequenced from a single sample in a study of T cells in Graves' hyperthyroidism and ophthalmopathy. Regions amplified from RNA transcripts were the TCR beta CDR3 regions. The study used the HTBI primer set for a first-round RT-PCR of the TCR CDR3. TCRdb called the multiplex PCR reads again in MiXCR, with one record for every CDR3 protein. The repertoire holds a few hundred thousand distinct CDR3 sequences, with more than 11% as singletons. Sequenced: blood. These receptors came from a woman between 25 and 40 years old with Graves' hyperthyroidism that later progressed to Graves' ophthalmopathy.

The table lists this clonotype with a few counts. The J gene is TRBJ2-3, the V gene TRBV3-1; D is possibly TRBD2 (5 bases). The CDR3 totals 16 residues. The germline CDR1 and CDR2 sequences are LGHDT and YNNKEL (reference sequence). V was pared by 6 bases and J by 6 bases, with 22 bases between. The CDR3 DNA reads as TGTGCCAGCAGTCCTGATCGGACGCGAGGCGGGGATACGCAGTATTTT. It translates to CASSPDRTRGGDTQYF.

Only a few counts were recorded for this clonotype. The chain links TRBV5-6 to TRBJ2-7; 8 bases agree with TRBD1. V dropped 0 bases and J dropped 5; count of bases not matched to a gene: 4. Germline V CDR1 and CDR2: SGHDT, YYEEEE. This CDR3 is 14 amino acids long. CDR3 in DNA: TGTGCCAGCAGCTTGGGGACAGGGATCCACGAGCAGTACTTC. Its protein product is CASSLGTGIHEQYF.

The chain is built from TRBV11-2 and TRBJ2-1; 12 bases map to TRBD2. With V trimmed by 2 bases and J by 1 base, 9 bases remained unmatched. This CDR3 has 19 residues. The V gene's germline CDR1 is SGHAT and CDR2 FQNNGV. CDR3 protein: CASSLYLTSGSLSYNEQFF. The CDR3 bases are TGTGCCAGCAGCTTATATTTGACTAGCGGGAGCCTATCCTACAATGAGCAGTTCTTC.

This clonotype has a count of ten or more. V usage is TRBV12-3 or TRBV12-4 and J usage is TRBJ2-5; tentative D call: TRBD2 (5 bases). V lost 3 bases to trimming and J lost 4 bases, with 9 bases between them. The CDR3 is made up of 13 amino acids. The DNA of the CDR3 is TGTGCCAGCAGTTTGGGAGTATCAGAGACCCAGTACTTC. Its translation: CASSLGVSETQYF.

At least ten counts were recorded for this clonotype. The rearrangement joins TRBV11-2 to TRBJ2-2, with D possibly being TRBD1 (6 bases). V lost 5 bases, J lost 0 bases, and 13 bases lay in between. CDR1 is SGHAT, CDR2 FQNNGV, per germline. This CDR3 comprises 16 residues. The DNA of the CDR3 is TGTGCCAGCAGCCCGGGCAGGGGTGCGAACACCGGGGAGCTGTTTTTT. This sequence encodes CASSPGRGANTGELFF.

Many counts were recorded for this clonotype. The chain's CDR3 is CASSSRAGGRETQYF. The CDR3 nucleotides read TGTGCCAGCAGCTCTAGGGCGGGAGGGCGAGAGACCCAGTACTTC. The rearrangement uses TRBV13 and TRBJ2-5, with 9 bases fitting TRBD2. The CDR3 spans 15 residues. V gave up 4 bases and J gave up 4 bases; unmatched junction bases: 7. Germline V gives CDR1 PRHDT, CDR2 FYEKMQ (reference sequence).

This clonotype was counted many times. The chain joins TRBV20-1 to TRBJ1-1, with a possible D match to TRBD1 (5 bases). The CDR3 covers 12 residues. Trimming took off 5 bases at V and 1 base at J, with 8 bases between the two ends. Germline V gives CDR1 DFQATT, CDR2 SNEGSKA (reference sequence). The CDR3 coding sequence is TGCAGTGCTTTGGACAAGAACACTGAAGCTTTCTTT. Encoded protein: CSALDKNTEAFF.

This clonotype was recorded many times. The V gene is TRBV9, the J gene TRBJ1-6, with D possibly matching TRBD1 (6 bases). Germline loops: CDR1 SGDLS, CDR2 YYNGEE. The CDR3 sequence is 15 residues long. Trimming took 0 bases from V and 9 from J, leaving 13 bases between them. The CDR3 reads CASSVGDTRGSPLHF. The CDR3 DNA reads TGTGCCAGCAGCGTAGGGGACACCCGCGGTTCACCCCTCCACTTT.